One T cell receptor (beta chain) is described in this entry. This record belongs to a study of blood T cell repertoires in COVID-19. Profiling relied on immunoSEQ multiplex PCR, and the TCRdb table lists in-frame clones only, not all of them. The repertoire holds some 220,000 clones, 75% to 85% seen once, with 5.2% in the top ten. This clonotype originated in a woman between 65 and 79 years old with COVID-19, enrolled during active disease. The sample was peripheral blood.

The CDR3 DNA reads as TGTGCCAGCTCACTCGGACAGGCAGCTTCAACTGGCTACACCTTC. It translates to CASSLGQAASTGYTF. The genes are TRBV18 and TRBJ1-2; TRBD1 agrees at 7 bases. The V gene end was trimmed by 4 bases and the J gene end by 7 bases; junction bases not matched to a gene: 12. The CDR3 has 15 residues. The germline V gene encodes CDR1 KGHSH and CDR2 LQKENI. Full variable domain (outside the CDR3, taken from reference TRBV18 and TRBJ1-2): NAGVMQNPRHLVRRRGQEARLRCSPMKGHSHVYWYRQLPEEGLKFMVYLQKENIIDESGMPKERFSAEFPKEGPSILRIQQVVRGDSAAYFCASSLGQAASTGYTFGSGTRLTVV.